This TCR beta chain was identified during a study of T cells after posttransplantation cyclophosphamide. This clone was counted ten times or more. Libraries were prepared by immunoSEQ multiplex PCR; TCRdb keeps only in-frame clonotypes and omits some of them. Recorded here are about 26,000 clones, none singletons. Sequencing input: PBMCs. The sequence came from a man aged 50-60 years in good health, CMV-negative, and a related stem cell transplant donor.

The CDR3 DNA reads as TGTGCCAGCAGGGGGACAGCCAACTACGAGCAGTACTTC. This gives the protein CASRGTANYEQYF. The chain combines TRBV28 with TRBJ2-7; 7 bases are shared with TRBD1. With V trimmed by 6 bases and J by 3 bases, 5 bases remained unmatched. CDR1 is MDHEN and CDR2 is SYDVKM in the germline V gene. This CDR3 spans 13 amino acids.